This TCR beta chain was found in a study of blood T cell repertoires in COVID-19. Study information: The United States, Italy and Spain were the sources of the acute and convalescent COVID-19 samples.

Method: immunoSEQ multiplex PCR; TCRdb's copy keeps in-frame clones and lacks some. The top ten clones hold about 0.83% of a sample with under 450,000 clones, approximately 89% of them seen once. The study recruited people aged 18 to 89 years across some 23 US areas. Grouping used clinical history reported by participants in a survey and questionnaire. Exposed enrollees had met someone with a PCR-confirmed or clinician-diagnosed COVID-19 case at some point within the 2 weeks before study entry. The TCR sequence derives from a woman in her 40s who had been exposed to COVID-19. The sample taken for sequencing was PBMCs or T cells enriched from blood (not recorded which).

CDR3: CASSSGGLAEAFF. In DNA form, the CDR3 reads TGTGCCAGCAGCTCAGGGGGGCTCGCTGAAGCTTTCTTT. J is TRBJ1-1 and V is TRBV5-4; 7 nucleotides align to TRBD1. CDR3 length equals 13 residues. CDR1 and CDR2 from the germline V gene are SGHNT and YYREEE (reference sequence). V gave up 3 bases and J gave up 6 bases; unmatched junction bases: 5.